Following are 9 T cell receptor beta chains from one sample sequenced in a study of radiotherapy plus CTLA-4 blockade in lung cancer. Clones were read by immunoSEQ multiplex PCR, and TCRdb kept only the in-frame ones, dropping some. This table holds roughly 45,000 clones, 63% found once. Material: peripheral blood, obtained from a patient treated with radiotherapy plus ipilimumab. Receptors were obtained from a human donor with non-small cell lung cancer who had a partial response to radiotherapy plus ipilimumab.

The DNA of the CDR3 is TGTGCCAGCAGCTTGGGACAGGGGATGAACACTGAAGCTTTCTTT. It yields the protein CASSLGQGMNTEAFF. The chain combines TRBV5-8 with TRBJ1-1; TRBD1 aligns across 8 bases. The germline CDR1 and CDR2 sequences are SGHTS and YDEGEE. The CDR3 is 15 residues long. The V segment lost 0 bases and the J segment 0 bases; nucleotides outside the gene matches: 1.

CDR3 sequence (DNA): TGTGCCAGCAGTTACGATAGGAACACTGAAGCTTTCTTT. Translated, it gives CASSYDRNTEAFF. This chain uses TRBV6-5 with TRBJ1-1; D unclear. The CDR3 covers 13 residues. In germline, CDR1 is MNHEY, CDR2 SVGAGI. V shed 2 bases and J shed 1 base, with 5 bases lying between them.

The gene calls are TRBV19 and TRBJ2-5; tentatively, D is TRBD2 (6 bases). V lost 3 bases to trimming and J lost 4 bases, with 15 bases between them. Germline V gene lookup returns CDR1 LNHDA and CDR2 SQIVND (reference sequence). CDR3 size: 15 residues. The chain's CDR3 is CASSIGDFSRETQYF. The CDR3 DNA reads TGTGCCAGTAGTATCGGGGACTTTTCTCGAGAGACCCAGTACTTC.

The chain links TRBV6-5 to TRBJ1-2; D unclear. Germline V gives CDR1 MNHEY, CDR2 SVGAGI. V lost 5 bases and J lost 7, with 11 bases in between. CDR3 length: 12 amino acids. The CDR3 bases are TGTGCCAGCAGTAATCCCCCAGGTGGCTACACCTTC. Its translation is CASSNPPGGYTF.

The rearrangement uses TRBV18 and TRBJ1-4; the match to TRBD1 covers 7 bases. The germline gives CDR1 KGHSH, CDR2 LQKENI. The V segment lost 5 bases and the J segment 1 base; nucleotides outside the gene matches: 4. The CDR3 runs to 15 residues. The CDR3 spells CASSKGTVTNEKLFF. The DNA of the CDR3 is TGTGCCAGCTCAAAGGGGACAGTAACTAATGAAAAACTGTTTTTT.

In its sample, this clone ranks as medium-sized. V gene TRBV6-6 combines with J gene TRBJ2-1, with a weak D call TRBD2 (6 bases). V lost 6 bases and J 15 bases, leaving 18 bases between the germline ends. CDR1 is MNHNY and CDR2 is SVGAGI in the germline V gene (reference sequence). The CDR3 is made up of 12 amino acids. The CDR3 nucleotides read TGTGCCAGCAGGAAGGAGGGCTACTTTATGTTCTTC. Its protein is CASRKEGYFMFF.

This chain uses TRBV7-8 with TRBJ2-7; 7 nucleotides align to TRBD2. The length of the CDR3 is 17 residues. V lost 1 base and J lost 1; bases outside the gene matches: 10. Germline CDR1 and CDR2: SGHVS and FQNEAQ. In DNA, the CDR3 is TGTGCCAGCAGCTTAGTGGGAGGGCCCGATGGGTCCTACGAGCAGTACTTC. Residues: CASSLVGGPDGSYEQYF.

This clone was seen a few times. The J gene is TRBJ1-2, the V gene TRBV2; possible D gene TRBD1, 5 bases. Germline CDR1 reads SNHLY; CDR2 reads FYNNEI. V lost 8 bases to trimming and J lost 2 bases, with 12 bases between them. The CDR3 runs to 13 residues. In DNA, the CDR3 is TGTGCCAGCGGGGGGGAGGGGAACTATGGCTACACCTTC. As protein: CASGGEGNYGYTF.

J is TRBJ1-1 and V is TRBV9; a weak D match, TRBD1 (6 bases). This CDR3 spans 14 amino acids. V was pared by 3 bases and J by 5 bases, with 14 bases between. Germline CDR1 SGDLS, CDR2 YYNGEE. The CDR3 is CASSGHREITEAFF. CDR3 nucleotides: TGTGCCAGCAGCGGACACAGGGAAATTACTGAAGCTTTCTTT. The variable domain in full, completed from reference TRBV9 and TRBJ1-1, reads DSGVTQTPKHLITATGQRVTLRCSPRSGDLSVYWYQQSLDQGLQFLIQYYNGEERAKGNILERFSAQQFPDLHSELNLSSLELGDSALYFCASSGHREITEAFFGQGTRLTVV.